These T cell receptor beta chains were read from a single sample in a study of response to subunit inactivated influenza vaccine. A single record per CDR3 protein comes from TCRdb applying MiXCR to the RT-PCR reads. The top ten hold roughly 7.7% of the sample, which has around 250,000 distinct CDR3 sequences, about 12% seen once. The material sequenced was non-naive T cells sorted from PBMCs, taken roughly 2 weeks before vaccination. Receptors were obtained from a man aged 50 or older who received an inactivated influenza vaccine. CDR3s include the opening cysteine and the closing phenylalanine or tryptophan. D genes are given only for firm matches. Clone size is shown for a subset of rows, as once, few, many or a class of expanded clone.

TRBV27,TRBJ1-1,.,.,TGTGCCAGCAGTTTAGGGGCCAGTGGGGGCACTGAAGCTTTCTTT,CASSLGASGGTEAFF
TRBV28,TRBJ2-3,.,.,TGTGCCAGCAGTGACAGTCGGACAGATACGCAGTATTTT,CASSDSRTDTQYF
TRBV3-1,TRBJ2-5,few,.,TGTGCCAGCAGCCAACACATGGGAGCCGGCGGGTTGGAGACCCAGTACTTC,CASSQHMGAGGLETQYF
TRBV30,TRBJ2-2,.,.,TGTGCCTGGAGTCATTATGGCGGGGAGCTGTTTTTT,CAWSHYGGELFF
TRBV24-1,TRBJ2-5,many,TRBD2,TGTGCCACCAGGAGCGGGGGTGGGGAGACCCAGTACTTC,CATRSGGGETQYF
TRBV6-2/TRBV6-3,TRBJ1-2,.,TRBD1,TGTGCCAGCAGTTACCAAGGACAGGGGGGCTATGGCTACACCTTC,CASSYQGQGGYGYTF
TRBV6-4,TRBJ1-6,.,.,TGTGCCAGCAGTCTCGACGGTCAGGGTAGTTCACCCCTCCACTTT,CASSLDGQGSSPLHF
TRBV27,TRBJ1-3,few,TRBD1,TGTGCCAGCAGCAAGACAGGGTTTGTTGGAAACACCATATATTTT,CASSKTGFVGNTIYF
TRBV5-1,TRBJ2-1,many,TRBD1,TGCGCCAGCAGCTTGGGGGGGGACAGGTACAATGAGCAGTTCTTC,CASSLGGDRYNEQFF
TRBV19,TRBJ2-7,many,.,TGTGCCAGTAGTACCCTGGAAGGGGGTTCCTACGAGCAGTACTTC,CASSTLEGGSYEQYF
TRBV12-3/TRBV12-4,TRBJ2-2,many,.,TGTGCCAGCAGTTTAAGGGTCGGAGCAACCGGGGAGCTGTTTTTT,CASSLRVGATGELFF
TRBV24-1,TRBJ2-1,.,.,TGTGCCACCAGTGATCGCCGCCTGCTAAGCGGCAAGTACAATGAGCAGTTCTTC,CATSDRRLLSGKYNEQFF
TRBV18,TRBJ1-2,many,.,TGTGCCAGCTCACCCGACAGTTCCTATGGCTACACCTTC,CASSPDSSYGYTF
TRBV6-1,TRBJ2-5,.,TRBD2,TGTGCCAGCACGATAAGTACTAGCGGGGGGCCGGGGGAGACCCAGTACTTC,CASTISTSGGPGETQYF
TRBV29-1,TRBJ1-5,few,.,TGCAGCGTTACCTCCGGGGACGCCAATCAGCCCCAGCATTTT,CSVTSGDANQPQHF
TRBV11-2,TRBJ1-6,.,TRBD1,TGTGCCAGCAGCTCCGGACAGGGCCGGAATTCACCCCTCCACTTT,CASSSGQGRNSPLHF
TRBV27,TRBJ2-2,.,.,TGTGCCAGCAGTCTCTCCCGGGGGCTAGCGCGCACCGGGGAGCTGTTTTTT,CASSLSRGLARTGELFF
TRBV9,TRBJ2-7,many,TRBD1,TGTGCCAGCAGCGTAGAAGCAGGGGGATGGGAGCAGTACTTC,CASSVEAGGWEQYF
TRBV19,TRBJ2-5,few,TRBD2,TGTGCCAGTAGTATGACGACTAGCCGATTGGGAGAGACCCAGTACTTC,CASSMTTSRLGETQYF
TRBV10-3,TRBJ1-2,.,.,TGTGCCATCAGCGGGACATACTATGGCTACACCTTC,CAISGTYYGYTF
TRBV13,TRBJ1-2,.,.,TGTGCCAGCAGACTAATCCCTGACCCCTATGGCTACACCTTC,CASRLIPDPYGYTF
TRBV7-2,TRBJ2-7,few,TRBD2,TGTGCCAGCAGCCCCAATCCTAGCGGGATAGCCGAGCAGTACTTC,CASSPNPSGIAEQYF
TRBV6-5,TRBJ1-1,.,.,TGTGCCAGCAGTTACTCGGCCCAGGGCCGTCAAGGGGTGAACACTGAAGCTTTCTTT,CASSYSAQGRQGVNTEAFF
TRBV29-1,TRBJ2-1,many,TRBD1,TGCAGCACCAGACAGGGAACTGAGCAGTTCTTC,CSTRQGTEQFF
TRBV20-1,TRBJ2-5,many,TRBD2,TGCAGTGCTAGTCCGACTAGCGGGTACCGAGGGGAGACCCAGTACTTC,CSASPTSGYRGETQYF
TRBV19,TRBJ2-6,.,.,TGTGCCAGTAGTCCCCTGGGGGCCAACGTCCTGACTTTC,CASSPLGANVLTF
TRBV12-3/TRBV12-4,TRBJ1-1,.,.,TGTGCCAGCAGTTTAGGGGGCCTGTACCTAGGGAACTCTGAAGCTTTCTTT,CASSLGGLYLGNSEAFF
TRBV5-1,TRBJ2-2,many,TRBD1,TGCGCCAGCCGCGGACAGGGGGCGAACACCGGGGAGCTGTTTTTT,CASRGQGANTGELFF
TRBV20-1,TRBJ2-1,few,.,TGCAGTGCTAGAGATGTGGCCAGCGGCTCCTACAATGAGCAGTTCTTC,CSARDVASGSYNEQFF
TRBV12-3/TRBV12-4,TRBJ2-1,.,.,TGTGCCAGCAGCGTAGGGGGGCGCGACAATGAGCAGTTCTTC,CASSVGGRDNEQFF
TRBV12-3/TRBV12-4,TRBJ2-1,many,.,TGTGCCAGCAGTTTACGGCTAGCTTCGGATGAGCAGTTCTTC,CASSLRLASDEQFF
TRBV30,TRBJ2-7,.,.,TGTGCCTGGAGCGATTTGGGACGGTCTTTATACGAGCAGTACTTC,CAWSDLGRSLYEQYF
TRBV4-1,TRBJ1-2,many,.,TGCGCCAGCAGCCTCGGGCAAGCAGAGGTCTATGGCTACACCTTC,CASSLGQAEVYGYTF
TRBV30,TRBJ2-7,.,TRBD1,TGTGCCTGGAGTGTAGGGACAGGTTACGAGCAGTACTTC,CAWSVGTGYEQYF
TRBV4-3,TRBJ2-7,few,.,TGCGCCAGCAGCCAAGATAGAGGGGTAGGCGAGCAGTACTTC,CASSQDRGVGEQYF
TRBV11-3,TRBJ2-1,.,TRBD2,TGTGCCAGCAGCTTAGAGACTAGCGGGAGGTCCTACAATGAGCAGTTCTTC,CASSLETSGRSYNEQFF
TRBV11-2,TRBJ2-7,many,.,TGTGCCAGCAGCTTATTATGGGCCAGCAGCTCCTACGAGCAGTACTTC,CASSLLWASSSYEQYF
TRBV20-1,TRBJ2-2,.,TRBD2,TGCTGCGCTAGAGGTCGAGCGGGAGGGCCCGGCACCGGGGAGCTGTTTTTT,CCARGRAGGPGTGELFF
TRBV7-2,TRBJ2-3,few,TRBD2,TGTGCCAGCAGCCCGGGACTAACCCGCACAGATACGCAGTATTTT,CASSPGLTRTDTQYF
TRBV11-2,TRBJ1-2,.,.,TGTGCCAGCAGCACGGGGGATAATGTCTTGAGGAGAAGACACACCTTC,CASSTGDNVLRRRHTF
TRBV28,TRBJ1-1,.,.,TGTGCCAGCAGTTTAGGAGGACGGTTCATGAACACTGAAGCTTTCTTT,CASSLGGRFMNTEAFF
TRBV15,TRBJ2-7,few,.,TGTGCCACCAGCAGTAAGGGGCGCGGGTACGAGCAGTACTTC,CATSSKGRGYEQYF
TRBV12-3/TRBV12-4,TRBJ2-5,few,.,TGTGCCCGCAGTTTTGGATACGGGCTGACCGTGGCTGTGGAGACCCAGTACTTC,CARSFGYGLTVAVETQYF
TRBV20-1,TRBJ2-7,.,.,TGCAGTGCTACCCGGGGGCTTGGTTACGAGCAGTACTTC,CSATRGLGYEQYF
TRBV19,TRBJ2-1,few,TRBD1,TGTGCCAGTAGTTACCTCGGACAGGGTTCCACCTCAGGGCAGTTCTTC,CASSYLGQGSTSGQFF
TRBV5-1,TRBJ2-3,few,TRBD1,TGCGCCAGCAGCTTGAAGTTGACAGGGCCCACAGATACGCAGTATTTT,CASSLKLTGPTDTQYF
TRBV3-1,TRBJ2-5,.,.,TGTGCCAGCAGCCAAGATCACGGGGGTCGAGAGACCCAGTACTTC,CASSQDHGGRETQYF
TRBV14,TRBJ2-3,few,.,TGTGCCAGCAGCCAAGACACGGTAACGCAGTATTTT,CASSQDTVTQYF
TRBV11-1,TRBJ2-2,few,.,TGTGCCTGCAGCGCAGACAGGTACACCGGGGAGCTGTTTTTT,CACSADRYTGELFF